This T cell receptor beta chain was profiled in a study of identical twins. MiXCR was run by TCRdb on the 5' RACE reads, yielding one entry per CDR3 protein. The data show about 450,000 distinct CDR3 sequences, around 18% seen once. Concerning this clonotype: The antigen is undetermined.

Study results and limitations: Low generation probability was overrepresented in out-of-frame alpha sequences shared by twins. Invariant T cells like MAIT and iNKT could partly confound the zero-insertion analyses.

Sequencing input: naive T cells sorted from blood. The clonotype originates from a middle-aged man in good health.

The CDR3 coding sequence is TGTGCCAGCATGATACAGAGGAACACTGAAGCTTTCTTT. Translated, it gives CASMIQRNTEAFF. This chain connects TRBV6-1 to TRBJ1-1; D call uncertain. The germline V gene has CDR1 MNHNS and CDR2 SASEGT. This CDR3 has 13 residues. V lost 7 bases, J lost 1 base, and 10 bases lay in between.